One and the same sample provided the 29 T cell receptor beta chains below, sequenced in a study of identifying expanded T cells in peripheral blood. Clones were read by immunoSEQ multiplex PCR, and TCRdb kept only the in-frame ones, dropping some. The table lists approximately 100,000 clones, more than 85% of them singletons. The sequencing sample was made of blood. The receptors derive from a person aged 18 to 75 in good health.

This chain joins TRBV6-1 and TRBJ2-7; perhaps D is TRBD1 or TRBD2 (5 bases each). The germline V gene has CDR1 MNHNS and CDR2 SASEGT. Between the trimmed V and J ends, which lost 2 bases and 2 bases, there was a span of 13 bases. The CDR3 is made up of 15 amino acids. DNA for the CDR3: TGTGCCAGCAGTGAAACGGGGATAGGGGCCTACGAGCAGTACTTC. This encodes CASSETGIGAYEQYF.

The chain carries TRBV15 and TRBJ1-2; D not resolved. CDR1 and CDR2 (germline): LNHNV, YYDKDF (reference sequence). This CDR3 is 14 amino acids long. V lost 0 bases and J lost 4, with 9 bases in between. CDR3 residues: CATSRDYIGYGYTF. In DNA, the CDR3 is TGTGCCACCAGCAGAGATTATATAGGCTATGGCTACACCTTC.

The V and J genes are TRBV7-2 and TRBJ2-7; D ambiguous. CDR3 size: 14 residues. CDR1 is SGHTA, CDR2 FQGNSA, per germline. The V gene lost 3 bases and the J gene lost 1 base, with 10 bases spanning the gap. For the CDR3, the DNA is TGTGCCAGCAGCTTGAACTGGGGTTCCTACGAGCAGTACTTC. Protein product: CASSLNWGSYEQYF.

The chain carries TRBV5-1 and TRBJ2-6, with TRBD2 as a possible D gene (5 bases). Germline lookup yields CDR1 SGHRS and CDR2 YFSETQ. V was clipped by 0 bases and J by 0 bases, with 19 bases between them. CDR3 size: 20 residues. This CDR3 reads CASSLAPPRGVYSGANVLTF. CDR3 nucleotide sequence: TGCGCCAGCAGCTTGGCCCCCCCCCGGGGAGTTTACTCTGGGGCCAACGTCCTGACTTTC.

J is TRBJ1-2 and V is TRBV19; a weak D match, TRBD1 (5 bases). The CDR3 is made up of 15 amino acids. The V gene lost 3 bases and the J gene lost 2 bases, with 13 bases spanning the gap. In germline, CDR1 is LNHDA, CDR2 SQIVND (reference sequence). CDR3 protein: CASSIGPGMNYGYTF. The CDR3, as DNA: TGTGCCAGTAGTATTGGGCCAGGGATGAACTATGGCTACACCTTC.

The chain joins TRBV7-2 to TRBJ2-3; 7 bases fit TRBD1. The CDR3 runs to 14 residues. Trimming removed 2 bases from V and 5 bases from J; junction bases left unmatched: 4. Per germline, CDR1 SGHTA and CDR2 FQGNSA. The CDR3 DNA is TGTGCCAGCAGCTTACACAGGGGAGTAGATACGCAGTATTTT. Its protein product is CASSLHRGVDTQYF. Filled out from reference TRBV7-2 and TRBJ2-3, the complete variable domain reads GAGVSQSPSNKVTEKGKDVELRCDPISGHTALYWYRQSLGQGLEFLIYFQGNSAPDKSGLPSDRFSAERTGGSVSTLTIQRTQQEDSAVYLCASSLHRGVDTQYFGPGTRLTVL.

The chain carries TRBV28 and TRBJ1-1; perhaps TRBD1 as D (5 bases). The V and J ends lost 6 bases and 4 bases respectively, with 18 bases between them. This CDR3 has 15 residues. Germline CDR1 is MDHEN and CDR2 is SYDVKM. CDR3 sequence (DNA): TGTGCCAGCAGCTCCCCTAGTGGGGGGGGCACTGAAGCTTTCTTT. Amino acids: CASSSPSGGGTEAFF.

The chain joins TRBV5-1 to TRBJ1-1, with TRBD1 as a possible D gene (5 bases). The CDR3 is 17 amino acids. Trimming removed 0 bases from V and 9 bases from J, with 24 bases in between. Germline V CDR1 and CDR2: SGHRS, YFSETQ. CDR3 sequence (DNA): TGCGCCAGCAGCTTGGCCATGGGGGTAGAGCGGAGAGGGAAAGCTTTCTTT. Translated: CASSLAMGVERRGKAFF.

This clone has only one observation. V gene TRBV28 combines with J gene TRBJ2-5; TRBD2 aligns across 8 bases. V shed 7 bases and J 5 bases; nucleotides not matched to a gene: 9. The CDR3 is 14 residues long. The germline V gene has CDR1 MDHEN and CDR2 SYDVKM. CDR3 bases: TGTGCCAGCACCAAAGCGGGGGCGGGGGAGACCCAGTACTTC. Translating gives CASTKAGAGETQYF.

This chain joins TRBV23-1 and TRBJ2-7; possibly TRBD1 for D (6 bases). TRBV23-1 is filed as an ORF, its function uncertain. The CDR3 covers 15 residues. V was shortened by 0 bases and J by 3 bases, with 12 bases between the two germline ends. CDR3 sequence: CASSQSRQDLYEQYF. For the CDR3, the DNA is TGCGCCAGCAGTCAATCACGACAGGACCTCTACGAGCAGTACTTC.

This chain joins TRBV7-2 and TRBJ2-2, with 10 nucleotides matching TRBD2. CDR3 length equals 18 residues. Germline V CDR1 and CDR2: SGHTA, FQGNSA. After removal of 0 bases from V and 4 bases from J, the junction contained 8 bases not matched to a gene. In nucleotides, the CDR3 is TGTGCCAGCAGCTTAGCCCAGCGGGGGGGCCTGGCCACCGGGGAGCTGTTTTTT. This gives the protein CASSLAQRGGLATGELFF.

The rearrangement joins TRBV6-5 to TRBJ1-1; D uncertain. V was trimmed by 2 bases and J by 0 bases, leaving 10 bases between them. CDR1 MNHEY and CDR2 SVGAGI come from the germline V gene. This CDR3 spans 15 amino acids. The CDR3 sequence is CASSYRRVMNTEAFF. CDR3 in DNA: TGTGCCAGCAGTTACCGACGGGTAATGAACACTGAAGCTTTCTTT.

The V and J genes are TRBV13 and TRBJ1-5; no definite D call. The CDR3 runs 12 residues. Germline V CDR1 and CDR2: PRHDT, FYEKMQ (reference sequence). The V gene lost 3 bases and the J gene lost 6 bases, with 6 bases spanning the gap. The DNA for the CDR3 is TGTGCCAGCAGCTTGGGAGGTCAGCCCCAGCATTTT. The encoded protein is CASSLGGQPQHF.

CDR3 nucleotides: TGCGCCAGCAGCCAAGATTACAGGGGGCTGTTCCCTGGAAACACCATATATTTT. The encoded protein is CASSQDYRGLFPGNTIYF. V and J are TRBV4-3 and TRBJ1-3; TRBD1 matches at 9 bases. V was clipped by 0 bases and J by 2 bases; unmatched bases: 8. Germline lookup yields CDR1 LGHNA and CDR2 YSLEER. The CDR3 has 18 amino acids.

The chain carries TRBV6-5 and TRBJ2-7; no clear D. The CDR3 has 15 amino acids. Looked up from germline, CDR1 is MNHEY and CDR2 is SVGAGI. V was clipped by 2 bases and J by 2 bases, with 13 bases between them. CDR3 in DNA: TGTGCCAGCAGTTACCAACACCCATTCCCCTACGAGCAGTACTTC. Its protein is CASSYQHPFPYEQYF.

The chain uses TRBV11-2 and TRBJ2-4; 11 nucleotides line up with TRBD2. This CDR3 contains 15 residues. The V and J ends lost 5 bases and 3 bases, in that order; junction bases with no gene match: 3. In germline, CDR1 is SGHAT, CDR2 FQNNGV. The CDR3 DNA reads as TGTGCCAGCAGCACGACTAGCGGGGTCAAAAACATTCAGTACTTC. It specifies CASSTTSGVKNIQYF.

CDR3 region: CASSPARGAEAFF. For the CDR3, the DNA is TGTGCCAGCAGCCCCGCCCGGGGCGCTGAAGCTTTCTTT. V is TRBV7-2 and J is TRBJ1-1, with D possibly TRBD1 on 5 matching bases. The CDR3 spans 13 residues. The germline gives CDR1 SGHTA, CDR2 FQGNSA. The germline V and J ends were trimmed by 5 bases and 6 bases, with 13 bases remaining between them.

This clone was seen a handful of times. The chain is built from TRBV7-9 and TRBJ2-7; no firm D call. Germline CDR1 reads SEHNR; CDR2 reads FQNEAQ (reference sequence). The CDR3 covers 15 residues. Trimming left V 3 bases short and J 6 bases short, with 18 bases between. The CDR3: CASSFGSASPSEQYF. In nucleotides, the CDR3 is TGTGCCAGCAGCTTCGGCAGTGCCTCTCCTAGCGAGCAGTACTTC.

The table lists this clone with a few counts. The J gene is TRBJ1-1, the V gene TRBV6-5, with a possible D match to TRBD1 (5 bases). Germline loops: CDR1 MNHEY, CDR2 SVGAGI. V was trimmed by 2 bases and J by 3 bases, leaving 7 bases between them. This CDR3 region has 13 residues. CDR3 nucleotides: TGTGCCAGCAGTTACGGCAGGGACACTGAAGCTTTCTTT. Encoded protein: CASSYGRDTEAFF.

The V call is TRBV5-1, the J call TRBJ2-3; TRBD1 might be the D (5 bases). Trimming removed 0 bases at V and 0 bases at J, with 5 bases between. CDR3 length equals 14 residues. CDR1 is SGHRS and CDR2 is YFSETQ in the germline V gene. Here the CDR3 reads CASSLGQSTDTQYF. The CDR3 bases are TGCGCCAGCAGCTTGGGACAGAGCACAGATACGCAGTATTTT.

The rearrangement links TRBV7-8 to TRBJ1-5, with D tentatively TRBD1 (5 bases). The V gene's germline CDR1 is SGHVS and CDR2 FQNEAQ. This CDR3 comprises 16 residues. V lost 1 base and J lost 4, with 14 bases in between. For the CDR3, the DNA is TGTGCCAGCAGCTTAGGGGCTGGGGCGCAGAATCAGCCCCAGCATTTT. Amino acid sequence: CASSLGAGAQNQPQHF.

This chain joins TRBV18 and TRBJ2-5; D perhaps matches TRBD1 (6 bases). CDR1 and CDR2 from the germline V gene are KGHSH and LQKENI. Trimming removed 3 bases at V and 5 bases at J, with 22 bases between. The CDR3 extends over 17 amino acids. CDR3 DNA: TGTGCCAGCTCACCTTCTCTCGGGACATGGGACGGGGAGACCCAGTACTTC. Translating it yields CASSPSLGTWDGETQYF.

The V gene is TRBV28, the J gene TRBJ2-5; D perhaps matches TRBD1 (7 bases). CDR3 size: 19 residues. V lost 3 bases to trimming and J lost 7 bases, with 30 bases between them. Germline CDR1 is MDHEN and CDR2 is SYDVKM. This CDR3 is CASSFSAPFDRDFVGTQYF. CDR3 sequence (DNA): TGTGCCAGCAGTTTCTCTGCACCATTCGACAGGGACTTTGTGGGGACCCAGTACTTC. Full variable domain (outside the CDR3, taken from reference TRBV28 and TRBJ2-5): DVKVTQSSRYLVKRTGEKVFLECVQDMDHENMFWYRQDPGLGLRLIYFSYDVKMKEKGDIPEGYSVSREKKERFSLILESASTNQTSMYLCASSFSAPFDRDFVGTQYFGPGTRLLVL.

The chain is built from TRBV4-2 and TRBJ2-2; tentatively, D is TRBD1 (7 bases). CDR1 LGHNA and CDR2 YNFKEQ come from the germline V gene. The CDR3 is 16 residues long. Trimming shortened V by 5 bases and J by 2 bases, and 15 bases separated the two germline ends. CDR3 coding DNA: TGTGCCAGCAGCTATATGACAGGGACTAACACCGGGGAGCTGTTTTTT. It is translated as CASSYMTGTNTGELFF.

The rearrangement uses TRBV27 and TRBJ2-7; 9 nucleotides line up with TRBD2. This CDR3 has 15 amino acids. Germline CDR1 reads MNHEY; CDR2 reads SMNVEV (reference sequence). Trimming took 5 bases from V and 2 from J; bases not matched to a gene: 7. The CDR3 coding sequence is TGTGCCAGCAGTCCCGCGGGGGGGAGCCCCTACGAGCAGTACTTC. This encodes CASSPAGGSPYEQYF.

The chain has TRBV7-2 and TRBJ2-5; 11 bases match TRBD2. Germline V gives CDR1 SGHTA, CDR2 FQGNSA. V shed 7 bases, J shed 4 bases, and the junction held 5 bases outside the gene matches. This CDR3 contains 14 residues. CDR3 region: CASNLAGGPETQYF. The CDR3 nucleotides read TGTGCCAGCAACCTAGCGGGGGGTCCAGAGACCCAGTACTTC. The full variable domain, its missing parts supplied by reference TRBV7-2 and TRBJ2-5, is GAGVSQSPSNKVTEKGKDVELRCDPISGHTALYWYRQSLGQGLEFLIYFQGNSAPDKSGLPSDRFSAERTGGSVSTLTIQRTQQEDSAVYLCASNLAGGPETQYFGPGTRLLVL.

The chain employs TRBV7-6 and TRBJ1-4; D is perhaps TRBD1 (5 bases). CDR3 length: 15 residues. The V gene's germline CDR1 is SGHVS and CDR2 FNYEAQ. The germline V and J ends were trimmed by 2 bases and 7 bases, with 14 bases remaining between them. DNA for the CDR3: TGTGCCAGCAGCTTACAGGGACCACCGGGTGAAAAACTGTTTTTT. It codes for CASSLQGPPGEKLFF.

CDR3 DNA: TGTGCCAGCAGCTTACAGGGGACCTACAATGAGCAGTTCTTC. Translation: CASSLQGTYNEQFF. The V gene is TRBV7-6, the J gene TRBJ2-1, with TRBD1 as a possible D gene (6 bases). The CDR3 loop spans 14 amino acids. Germline V gene sequence: CDR1 SGHVS, CDR2 FNYEAQ. Trimming removed 2 bases at V and 2 bases at J, with 7 bases between.

J is TRBJ2-7 and V is TRBV2, with TRBD1 identical over 8 bases. This CDR3 region has 13 residues. From germline, CDR1 is SNHLY and CDR2 FYNNEI. The V gene end was trimmed by 3 bases and the J gene end by 5 bases; junction bases not matched to a gene: 3. The CDR3 reads CASSDPGGNEQYF. CDR3 sequence (DNA): TGTGCCAGCAGTGATCCAGGGGGCAACGAGCAGTACTTC.